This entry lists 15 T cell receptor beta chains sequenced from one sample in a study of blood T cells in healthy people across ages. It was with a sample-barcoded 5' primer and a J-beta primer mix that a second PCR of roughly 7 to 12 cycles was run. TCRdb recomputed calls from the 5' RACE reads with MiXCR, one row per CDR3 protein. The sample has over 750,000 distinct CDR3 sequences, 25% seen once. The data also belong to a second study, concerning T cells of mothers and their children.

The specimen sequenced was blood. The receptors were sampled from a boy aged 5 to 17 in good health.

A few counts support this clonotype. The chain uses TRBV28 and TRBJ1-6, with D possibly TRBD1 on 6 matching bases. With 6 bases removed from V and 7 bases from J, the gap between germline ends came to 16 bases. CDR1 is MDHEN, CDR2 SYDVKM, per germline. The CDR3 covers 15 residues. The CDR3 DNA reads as TGTGCCAGCAGCAGAATTCAGGGGAGGAATTCACCCCTCCACTTT. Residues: CASSRIQGRNSPLHF.

The CDR3 DNA reads TGTGCCAGCAGTCCTCAGACAGGGTTGAATCAGCCCCAGCATTTT. It is translated as CASSPQTGLNQPQHF. V and J are TRBV27 and TRBJ1-5, with 7 nucleotides matching TRBD1. The CDR3 is made up of 15 amino acids. The junction had 8 bases not matched to a gene; V was cut back by 5 bases and J by 4 bases. Germline V lookup: CDR1 MNHEY, CDR2 SMNVEV (reference sequence).

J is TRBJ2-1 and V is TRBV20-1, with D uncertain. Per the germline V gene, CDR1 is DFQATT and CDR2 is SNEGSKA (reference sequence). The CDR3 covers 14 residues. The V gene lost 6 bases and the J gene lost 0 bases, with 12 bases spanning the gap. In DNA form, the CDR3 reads TGCAGTGCCCCCATCGGTGGCTCCTACAATGAGCAGTTCTTC. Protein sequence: CSAPIGGSYNEQFF.

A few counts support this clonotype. CDR3 region: CSVEGEGQDEQYF. CDR3 DNA sequence: TGCAGCGTTGAAGGTGAGGGGCAGGACGAGCAGTACTTC. The chain has TRBV29-1 and TRBJ2-7, with D possibly being TRBD1 or TRBD2 (5 bases each). V was shortened by 1 base and J by 5 bases, with 12 bases between the two germline ends. Per the germline V gene, CDR1 is SQVTM and CDR2 is ANQGSEA. The CDR3 contains 13 residues.

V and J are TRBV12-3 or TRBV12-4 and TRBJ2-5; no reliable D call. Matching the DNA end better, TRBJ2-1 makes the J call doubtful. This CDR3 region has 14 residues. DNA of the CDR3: TGTGCCAGCAGTCGGATGGGCTCGTCTAATGAGCAGTTCTTC. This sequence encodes CASSRMGSSNEQFF.

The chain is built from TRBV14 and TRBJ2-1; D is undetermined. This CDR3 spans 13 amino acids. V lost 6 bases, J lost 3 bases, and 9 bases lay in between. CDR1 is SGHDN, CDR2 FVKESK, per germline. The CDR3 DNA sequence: TGTGCCAGCAGGCAGGACCTCTACAATGAGCAGTTCTTC. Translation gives CASRQDLYNEQFF.

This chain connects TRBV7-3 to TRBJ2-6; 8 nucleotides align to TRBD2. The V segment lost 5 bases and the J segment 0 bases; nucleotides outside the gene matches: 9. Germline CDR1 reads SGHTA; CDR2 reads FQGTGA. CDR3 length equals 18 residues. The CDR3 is CASSPIAGRVSGANVLTF. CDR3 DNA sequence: TGTGCCAGCAGCCCCATAGCGGGGAGGGTCTCTGGGGCCAACGTCCTGACTTTC.

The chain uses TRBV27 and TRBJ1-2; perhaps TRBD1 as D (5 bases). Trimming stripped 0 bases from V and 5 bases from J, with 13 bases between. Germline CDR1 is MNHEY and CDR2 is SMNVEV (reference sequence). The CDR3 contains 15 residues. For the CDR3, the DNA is TGTGCCAGCAGTTTATCAACAGGCGGGTCGTATGGCTACACCTTC. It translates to CASSLSTGGSYGYTF.

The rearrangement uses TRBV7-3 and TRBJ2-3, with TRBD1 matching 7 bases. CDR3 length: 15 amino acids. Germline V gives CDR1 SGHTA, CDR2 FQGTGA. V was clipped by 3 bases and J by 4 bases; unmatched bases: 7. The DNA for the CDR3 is TGTGCCAGCAGCTTGACAGGGTACAGCGCAGATACGCAGTATTTT. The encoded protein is CASSLTGYSADTQYF.

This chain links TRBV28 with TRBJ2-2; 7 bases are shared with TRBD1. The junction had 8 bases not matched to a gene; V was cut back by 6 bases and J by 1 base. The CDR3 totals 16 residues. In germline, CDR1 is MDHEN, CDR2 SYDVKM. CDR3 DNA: TGTGCCAGCAGAAGCCAGGGACAGATGAACACCGGGGAGCTGTTTTTT. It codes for CASRSQGQMNTGELFF.

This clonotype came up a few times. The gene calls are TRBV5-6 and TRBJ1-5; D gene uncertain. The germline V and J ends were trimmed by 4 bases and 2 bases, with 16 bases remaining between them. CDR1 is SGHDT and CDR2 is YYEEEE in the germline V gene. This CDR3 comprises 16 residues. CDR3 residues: CASSPPDRGGNQPQHF. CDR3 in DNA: TGTGCCAGCAGCCCTCCGGACCGGGGTGGCAATCAGCCCCAGCATTTT.

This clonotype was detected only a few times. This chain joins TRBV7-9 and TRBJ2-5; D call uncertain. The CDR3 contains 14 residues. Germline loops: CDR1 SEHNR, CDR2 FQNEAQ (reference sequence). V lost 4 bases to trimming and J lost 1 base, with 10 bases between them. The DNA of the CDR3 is TGTGCCAGCAGCTCACGACTCCTCCAAGAGACCCAGTACTTC. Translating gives CASSSRLLQETQYF.

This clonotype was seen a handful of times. Written as DNA, the CDR3 is TGTGCCAGCAGCCACGGCATCCGGACTAGCGGGAGTTCTTACAATGAGCAGTTCTTC. Translation gives CASSHGIRTSGSSYNEQFF. The genes are TRBV14 and TRBJ2-5; TRBD2 aligns across 13 bases. The DNA end is more similar to TRBJ2-1, so the J call may be wrong. The CDR3 sequence is 19 residues long. Germline lookup yields CDR1 SGHDN and CDR2 FVKESK.

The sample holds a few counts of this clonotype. The CDR3 region is CASSQDLASGDREQYF. CDR3 bases: TGCGCCAGCAGCCAAGATCTGGCTAGCGGGGACAGGGAGCAGTACTTC. This chain joins TRBV4-3 and TRBJ2-7; D is perhaps TRBD2 (9 bases). Per germline, CDR1 LGHNA and CDR2 YSLEER. This CDR3 contains 16 residues. Trimming left V 0 bases short and J 7 bases short, with 19 bases between.

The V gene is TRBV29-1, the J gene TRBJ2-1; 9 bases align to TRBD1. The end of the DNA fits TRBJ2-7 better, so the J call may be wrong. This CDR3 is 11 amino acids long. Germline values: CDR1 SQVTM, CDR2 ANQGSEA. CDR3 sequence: CSVKTGGEQYF. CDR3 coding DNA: TGCAGCGTTAAGACAGGGGGCGAGCAGTACTTC.